This paragraph reports one T cell receptor (beta chain). The CDR3 runs 12 residues. Trimming took off 2 bases at V and 8 bases at J, with 12 bases between the two ends. CDR1 GTSNPN and CDR2 SVGIG come from the germline V gene (reference sequence). The source of the sample is a study of OX40 agonist ivuxolimab in advanced cancers. On the study more broadly: Dose-escalation cases comprised hepatocellular carcinoma, melanoma, renal cell or head and neck cancer. Cohort: 65% to 90% men, mean age about 60, aged about 20 to 90.

A history of autoimmune disease or systemic immunosuppression excluded patients. Assay used: immunoSEQ multiplex PCR; TCRdb lists only in-frame clones, some missing. The table lists 50,000 to 65,000 clones, 65% to 85% of them singletons, with roughly 1% in the top ten. This sequence originates from an adult with an advanced solid tumor such as melanoma, head and neck, liver or kidney cancer. This sample comprised CD4+ or CD8+ T cells sorted from blood, obtained in a trial of the OX40 agonist ivuxolimab. V gene TRBV30 combines with J gene TRBJ1-2, with D tentatively TRBD1 (5 bases). The CDR3 loop is CAWSSAGSGYTF. Here the CDR3 DNA reads TGTGCCTGGAGTTCCGCAGGGAGCGGCTACACCTTC.